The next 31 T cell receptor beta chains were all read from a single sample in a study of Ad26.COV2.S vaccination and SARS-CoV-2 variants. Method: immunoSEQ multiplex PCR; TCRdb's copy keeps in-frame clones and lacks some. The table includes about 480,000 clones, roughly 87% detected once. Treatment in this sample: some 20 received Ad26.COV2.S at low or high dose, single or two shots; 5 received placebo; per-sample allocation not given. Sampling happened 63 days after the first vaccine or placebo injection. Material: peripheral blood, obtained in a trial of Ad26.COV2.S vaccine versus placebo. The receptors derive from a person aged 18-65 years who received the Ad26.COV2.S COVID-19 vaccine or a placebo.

The CDR3 region has the DNA TGTGCCGTACGGGCTTCACTGAACACTGAAGCTTTCTTT. Residues: CAVRASLNTEAFF. The V call is TRBV7-2, the J call TRBJ1-1; the D is unclear. The CDR3 is 13 amino acids. Germline loops: CDR1 SGHTA, CDR2 FQGNSA. The V gene lost 11 bases and the J gene lost 0 bases, with 13 bases spanning the gap.

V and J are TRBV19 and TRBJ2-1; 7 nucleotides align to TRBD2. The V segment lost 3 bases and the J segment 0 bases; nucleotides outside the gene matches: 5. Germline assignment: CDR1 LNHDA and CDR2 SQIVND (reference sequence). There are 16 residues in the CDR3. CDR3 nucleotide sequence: TGTGCCAGTAGTATTGTGGCGGGAGTCTCCTACAATGAGCAGTTCTTC. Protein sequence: CASSIVAGVSYNEQFF.

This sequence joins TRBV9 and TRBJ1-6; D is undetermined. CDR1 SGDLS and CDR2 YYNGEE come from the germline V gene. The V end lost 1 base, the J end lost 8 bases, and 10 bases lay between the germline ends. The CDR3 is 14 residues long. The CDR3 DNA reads TGTGCCAGCAGCGTATCGGGAACAGATTCACCCCTCCACTTT. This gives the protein CASSVSGTDSPLHF.

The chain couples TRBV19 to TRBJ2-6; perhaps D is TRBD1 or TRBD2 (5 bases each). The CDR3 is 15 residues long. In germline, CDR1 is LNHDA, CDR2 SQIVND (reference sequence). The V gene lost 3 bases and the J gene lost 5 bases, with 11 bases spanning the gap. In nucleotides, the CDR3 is TGTGCCAGTAGTATTGGGGGTGGTAGGGCCAACGTCCTGACTTTC. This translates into CASSIGGGRANVLTF. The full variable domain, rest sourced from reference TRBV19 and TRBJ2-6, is DGGITQSPKYLFRKEGQNVTLSCEQNLNHDAMYWYRQDPGQGLRLIYYSQIVNDFQKGDIAEGYSVSREKKESFPLTVTSAQKNPTAFYLCASSIGGGRANVLTFGAGSRLTVL.

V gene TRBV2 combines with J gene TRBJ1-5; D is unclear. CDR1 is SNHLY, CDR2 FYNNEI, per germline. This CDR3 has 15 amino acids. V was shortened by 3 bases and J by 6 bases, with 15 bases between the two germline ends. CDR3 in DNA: TGTGCCAGCAGTGATGTGATCCCACGGGGTCAGCCCCAGCATTTT. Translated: CASSDVIPRGQPQHF.

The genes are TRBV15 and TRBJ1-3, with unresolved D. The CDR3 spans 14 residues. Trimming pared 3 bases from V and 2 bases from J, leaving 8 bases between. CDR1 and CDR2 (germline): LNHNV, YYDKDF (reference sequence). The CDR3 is CATSRGDTGNTIYF. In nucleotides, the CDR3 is TGTGCCACCAGCAGGGGTGACACTGGAAACACCATATATTTT.

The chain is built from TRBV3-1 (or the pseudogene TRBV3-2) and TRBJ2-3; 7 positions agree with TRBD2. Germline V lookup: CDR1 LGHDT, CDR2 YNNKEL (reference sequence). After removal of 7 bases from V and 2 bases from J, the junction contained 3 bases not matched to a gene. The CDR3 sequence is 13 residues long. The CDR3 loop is CASTGRHTDTQYF. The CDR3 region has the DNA TGTGCCAGCACCGGGAGGCACACAGATACGCAGTATTTT.

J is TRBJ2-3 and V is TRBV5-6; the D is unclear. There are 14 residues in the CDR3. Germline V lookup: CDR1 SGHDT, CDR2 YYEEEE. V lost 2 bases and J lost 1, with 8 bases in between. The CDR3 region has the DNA TGTGCCAGCAGCTTCATTGAGGGCACAGATACGCAGTATTTT. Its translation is CASSFIEGTDTQYF.

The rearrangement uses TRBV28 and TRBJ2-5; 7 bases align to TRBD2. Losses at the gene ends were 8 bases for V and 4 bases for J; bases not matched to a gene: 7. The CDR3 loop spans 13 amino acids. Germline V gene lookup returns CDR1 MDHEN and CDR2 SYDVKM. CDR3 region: CASRGRAPETQYF. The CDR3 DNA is TGTGCCAGCCGAGGGAGGGCGCCAGAGACCCAGTACTTC. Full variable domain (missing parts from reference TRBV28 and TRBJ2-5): DVKVTQSSRYLVKRTGEKVFLECVQDMDHENMFWYRQDPGLGLRLIYFSYDVKMKEKGDIPEGYSVSREKKERFSLILESASTNQTSMYLCASRGRAPETQYFGPGTRLLVL.

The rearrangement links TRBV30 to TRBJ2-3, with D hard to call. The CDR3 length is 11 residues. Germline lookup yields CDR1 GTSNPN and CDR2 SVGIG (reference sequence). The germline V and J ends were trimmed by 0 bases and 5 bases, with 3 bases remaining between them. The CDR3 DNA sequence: TGTGCCTGGAGTGTCCAAGATACGCAGTATTTT. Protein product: CAWSVQDTQYF.

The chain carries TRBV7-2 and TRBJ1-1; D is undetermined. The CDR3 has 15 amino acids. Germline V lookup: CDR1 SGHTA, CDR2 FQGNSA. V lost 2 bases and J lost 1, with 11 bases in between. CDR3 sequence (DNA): TGTGCCAGCAGCTTACGGTTCGGCTCGAACACTGAAGCTTTCTTT. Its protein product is CASSLRFGSNTEAFF.

This chain's CDR3 is CASSQEGPGQQFF. CDR3 nucleotide sequence: TGCGCCAGCAGCCAAGAGGGGCCGGGACAGCAGTTCTTC. The V and J genes are TRBV4-1 and TRBJ2-1; D is tentatively TRBD1 or TRBD2 (5 bases each). The V gene's germline CDR1 is MGHRA and CDR2 YSYEKL. The CDR3 is 13 residues long. V lost 0 bases, J lost 11 bases, and 11 bases lay in between.

CDR3 in DNA: TGTGCCAGCAGTTTGGGCGCTAAGGGTAACGGTCTGGGAGGCTACACCTTC. Protein sequence: CASSLGAKGNGLGGYTF. The J gene is TRBJ1-2, the V gene TRBV27, with D hard to call. Per the germline V gene, CDR1 is MNHEY and CDR2 is SMNVEV (reference sequence). The CDR3 is 17 residues long. The ends were cut back, 3 bases at V and 8 bases at J, with 25 bases in the middle.

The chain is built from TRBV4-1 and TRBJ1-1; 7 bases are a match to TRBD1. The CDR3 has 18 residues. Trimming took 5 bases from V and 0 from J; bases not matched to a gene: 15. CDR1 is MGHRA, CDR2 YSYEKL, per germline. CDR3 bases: TGCGCCAGCAGCGAACCCTCCGGGATGCAGGGGGTGAACACTGAAGCTTTCTTT. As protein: CASSEPSGMQGVNTEAFF.

CDR3 amino acids: CASRGAVYGYTF. In DNA form, the CDR3 reads TGTGCCAGTAGGGGGGCGGTCTATGGCTACACCTTC. This chain joins TRBV9 and TRBJ1-2, with a weak D call TRBD1 (6 bases). Trimming took off 8 bases at V and 4 bases at J, with 12 bases between the two ends. Germline CDR1 and CDR2: SGDLS and YYNGEE. This CDR3 spans 12 amino acids.

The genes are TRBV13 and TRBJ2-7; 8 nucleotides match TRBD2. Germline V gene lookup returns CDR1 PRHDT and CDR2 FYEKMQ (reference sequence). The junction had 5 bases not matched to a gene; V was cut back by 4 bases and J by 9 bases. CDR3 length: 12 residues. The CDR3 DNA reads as TGTGCCAGCAGCTCGGGGGGGATCGGGCAGTACTTC. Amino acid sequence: CASSSGGIGQYF.

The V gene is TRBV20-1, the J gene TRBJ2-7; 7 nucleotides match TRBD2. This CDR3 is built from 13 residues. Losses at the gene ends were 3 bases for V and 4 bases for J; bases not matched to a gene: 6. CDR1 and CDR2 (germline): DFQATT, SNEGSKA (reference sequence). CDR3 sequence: CSASASGTYEQYF. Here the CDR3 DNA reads TGCAGTGCTAGTGCGAGCGGGACGTACGAGCAGTACTTC.

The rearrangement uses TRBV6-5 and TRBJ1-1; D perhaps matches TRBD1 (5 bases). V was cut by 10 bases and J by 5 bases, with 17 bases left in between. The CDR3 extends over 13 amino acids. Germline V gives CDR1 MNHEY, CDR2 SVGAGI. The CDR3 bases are TGTGCCACCTTGATGAGGGGACGGACTGAAGCTTTCTTT. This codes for CATLMRGRTEAFF.

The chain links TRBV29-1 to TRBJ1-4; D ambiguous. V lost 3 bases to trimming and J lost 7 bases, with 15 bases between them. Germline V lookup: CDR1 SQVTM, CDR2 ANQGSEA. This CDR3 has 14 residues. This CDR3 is CSVEDGSLGEKLFF. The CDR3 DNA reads TGCAGCGTTGAGGACGGGTCCCTGGGTGAAAAACTGTTTTTT.

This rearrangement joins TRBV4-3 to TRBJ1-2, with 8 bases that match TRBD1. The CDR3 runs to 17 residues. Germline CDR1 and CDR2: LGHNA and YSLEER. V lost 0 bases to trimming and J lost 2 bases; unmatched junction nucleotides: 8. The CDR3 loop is CASSQESSRGLNYGYTF. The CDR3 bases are TGCGCCAGCAGCCAAGAGAGTAGCAGGGGGCTAAACTATGGCTACACCTTC.

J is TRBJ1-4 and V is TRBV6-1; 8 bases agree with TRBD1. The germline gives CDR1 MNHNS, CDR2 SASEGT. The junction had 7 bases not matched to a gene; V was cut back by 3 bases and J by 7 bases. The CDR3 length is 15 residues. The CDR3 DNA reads TGTGCCAGCAGTGAGGGCCCGGGACAGGCTGAAAAACTGTTTTTT. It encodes CASSEGPGQAEKLFF.

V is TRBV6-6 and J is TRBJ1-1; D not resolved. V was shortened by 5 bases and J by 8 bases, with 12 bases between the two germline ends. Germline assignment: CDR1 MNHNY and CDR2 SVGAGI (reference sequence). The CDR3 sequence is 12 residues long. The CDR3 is CASSLPIREAFF. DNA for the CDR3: TGTGCCAGCAGTCTTCCGATCCGAGAAGCTTTCTTT.

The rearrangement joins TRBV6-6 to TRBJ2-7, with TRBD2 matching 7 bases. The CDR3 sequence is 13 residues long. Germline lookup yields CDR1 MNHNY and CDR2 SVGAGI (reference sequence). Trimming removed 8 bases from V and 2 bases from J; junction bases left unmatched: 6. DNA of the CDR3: TGTGCCAGCGGGGGAGGGAGGACCTACGAGCAGTACTTC. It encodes CASGGGRTYEQYF.

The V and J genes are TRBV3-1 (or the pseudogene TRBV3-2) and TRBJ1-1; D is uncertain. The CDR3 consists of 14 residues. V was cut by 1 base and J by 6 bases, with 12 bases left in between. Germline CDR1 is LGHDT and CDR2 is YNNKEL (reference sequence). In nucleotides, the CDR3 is TGTGCCAGCAGCCAAGGGACGCGGTGGTCTGAAGCTTTCTTT. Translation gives CASSQGTRWSEAFF.

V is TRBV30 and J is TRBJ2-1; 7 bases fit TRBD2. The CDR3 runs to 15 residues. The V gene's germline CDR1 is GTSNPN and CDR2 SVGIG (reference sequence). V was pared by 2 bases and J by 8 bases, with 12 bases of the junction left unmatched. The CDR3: CAWSLSGLVGHEQFF. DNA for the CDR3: TGTGCCTGGAGTCTCTCCGGACTAGTGGGCCATGAGCAGTTCTTC.

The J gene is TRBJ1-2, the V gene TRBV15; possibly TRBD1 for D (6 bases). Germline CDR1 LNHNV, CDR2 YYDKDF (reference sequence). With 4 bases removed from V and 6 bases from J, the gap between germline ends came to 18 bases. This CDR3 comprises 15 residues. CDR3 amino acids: CATSTGTPRGDGYTF. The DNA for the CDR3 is TGTGCCACCAGCACCGGGACCCCCAGGGGAGATGGCTACACCTTC.

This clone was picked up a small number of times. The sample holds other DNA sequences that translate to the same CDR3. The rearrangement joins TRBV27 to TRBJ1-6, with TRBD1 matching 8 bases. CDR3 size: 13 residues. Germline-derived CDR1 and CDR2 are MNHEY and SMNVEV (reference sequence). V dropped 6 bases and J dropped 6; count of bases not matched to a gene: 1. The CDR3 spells CASSGQGNSPLHF. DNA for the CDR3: TGTGCCAGCAGCGGACAGGGTAATTCACCCCTCCACTTT.

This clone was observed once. In nucleotides, the CDR3 is TGTGCCAGCAGGATCCCCGGGAGACGGTGGAACACTGAAGCTTTCTTT. Translation: CASRIPGRRWNTEAFF. The chain has TRBV28 and TRBJ1-1; D is uncertain. The CDR3 runs to 16 residues. CDR1 is MDHEN, CDR2 SYDVKM, per germline. Trimming took off 6 bases at V and 1 base at J, with 18 bases between the two ends.

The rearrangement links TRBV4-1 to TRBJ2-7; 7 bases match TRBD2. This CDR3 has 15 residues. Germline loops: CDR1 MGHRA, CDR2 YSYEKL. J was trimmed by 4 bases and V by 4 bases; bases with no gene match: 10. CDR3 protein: CASSLDGTNDYEQYF. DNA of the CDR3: TGCGCCAGCAGCCTCGACGGGACTAATGATTACGAGCAGTACTTC.

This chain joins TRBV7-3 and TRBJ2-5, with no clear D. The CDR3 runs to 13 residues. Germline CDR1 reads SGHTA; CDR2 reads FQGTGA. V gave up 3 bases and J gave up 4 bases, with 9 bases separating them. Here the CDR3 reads CASSFGHGETQYF. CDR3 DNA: TGTGCCAGCAGCTTTGGCCACGGAGAGACCCAGTACTTC.

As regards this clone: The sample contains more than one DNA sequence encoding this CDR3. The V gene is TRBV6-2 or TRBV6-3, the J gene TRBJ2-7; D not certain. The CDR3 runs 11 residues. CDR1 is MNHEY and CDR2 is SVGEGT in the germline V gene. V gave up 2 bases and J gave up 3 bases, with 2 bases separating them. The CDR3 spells CASSYLYEQYF. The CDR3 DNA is TGTGCCAGCAGTTACCTCTACGAGCAGTACTTC.